The 30 T cell receptor beta chains in this list originate from one sample, sequenced in a study of T cells after yellow fever vaccination. From the 5' RACE reads, TCRdb called clonotypes with MiXCR, one entry per CDR3 protein. Among 350,000 or so distinct CDR3 sequences listed, approximately 8% were seen once. The starting material was PBMCs, obtained roughly 45 days after the first yellow fever vaccination. Every receptor here comes from a man younger than 35 who received the YFV17D yellow fever vaccine.

This clonotype was observed a single time. CDR3 DNA: TGTGCCAGCTCACCGACGCAGGAGAACACCGGGGAGCTGTTTTTT. It codes for CASSPTQENTGELFF. V gene TRBV18 combines with J gene TRBJ2-2; D ambiguous. Germline loops: CDR1 KGHSH, CDR2 LQKENI. Trimming shortened V by 3 bases and J by 1 base, and 9 bases separated the two germline ends. This CDR3 contains 15 residues. Filled out from reference TRBV18 and TRBJ2-2, the complete variable domain reads NAGVMQNPRHLVRRRGQEARLRCSPMKGHSHVYWYRQLPEEGLKFMVYLQKENIIDESGMPKERFSAEFPKEGPSILRIQQVVRGDSAAYFCASSPTQENTGELFFGEGSRLTVL.

The sample holds a few counts of this clonotype. This chain links TRBV7-2 with TRBJ2-1; 11 nucleotides agree with TRBD2. CDR1 SGHTA and CDR2 FQGNSA come from the germline V gene. J was trimmed by 9 bases and V by 4 bases; bases with no gene match: 8. The CDR3 loop spans 15 amino acids. CDR3 loop: CASSSVSGGGIEQFF. The DNA for the CDR3 is TGTGCCAGCAGCTCCGTTAGCGGGGGGGGGATTGAGCAGTTCTTC. Filled out from reference TRBV7-2 and TRBJ2-1, the complete variable domain reads GAGVSQSPSNKVTEKGKDVELRCDPISGHTALYWYRQSLGQGLEFLIYFQGNSAPDKSGLPSDRFSAERTGGSVSTLTIQRTQQEDSAVYLCASSSVSGGGIEQFFGPGTRLTVL.

The chain uses TRBV7-2 and TRBJ2-3, with TRBD2 matching over 10 bases. The CDR3 loop spans 16 amino acids. V trimming: 3 bases; J trimming: 2 bases; junction bases outside the gene matches: 5. Germline CDR1 reads SGHTA; CDR2 reads FQGNSA. The CDR3 DNA follows: TGTGCCAGCAGCTTCAGCGGGGGGGCCGCCACAGATACGCAGTATTTT. Its protein is CASSFSGGAATDTQYF.

This clonotype has more than one count but fewer than ten. CDR3 sequence reads: CASRPAPGAQAHPTVDSYEQYV. CDR3 nucleotide sequence: TGTGCCAGCAGACCAGCGCCGGGAGCCCAGGCGCATCCTACGGTTGACTCCTACGAGCAGTACGTC. The genes are TRBV25-1 and TRBJ2-7, with D perhaps TRBD2 (6 bases). Germline lookup yields CDR1 MGHDK and CDR2 SYGVNS. V was shortened by 6 bases and J by 0 bases, with 36 bases between the two germline ends. CDR3 length: 22 amino acids.

This rearrangement joins TRBV11-2 to TRBJ1-6; no clear D. The CDR3 loop spans 12 amino acids. Trimming took off 5 bases at V and 15 bases at J, with 14 bases between the two ends. Germline loops: CDR1 SGHAT, CDR2 FQNNGV. Written as DNA, the CDR3 is TGTGCCAGCAGCCGAAACCAGGCTTACCTCCACTTT. Residues: CASSRNQAYLHF.

The chain recombines TRBV19 with TRBJ1-5; 7 positions match TRBD1. The CDR3 spans 16 residues. Germline assignment: CDR1 LNHDA and CDR2 SQIVND (reference sequence). The V and J ends lost 4 bases and 2 bases, in that order; junction bases with no gene match: 8. The CDR3 coding sequence is TGTGCCAGTAGTACCGACAGGGCGAGGGGCAATCAGCCCCAGCATTTT. Its protein product is CASSTDRARGNQPQHF.

This clonotype was observed a few times. This chain links TRBV7-2 with TRBJ2-5; 12 nucleotides line up with TRBD2. The germline V gene encodes CDR1 SGHTA and CDR2 FQGNSA. This CDR3 is 14 amino acids long. Trimming removed 8 bases from V and 5 bases from J; junction bases left unmatched: 6. The CDR3 region is CASLLAGGWETQYF. CDR3 DNA sequence: TGTGCCAGCTTACTAGCGGGGGGTTGGGAGACCCAGTACTTC.

There are many counts of this clonotype. The chain joins TRBV5-1 to TRBJ2-2, with a possible D match to TRBD1 (6 bases). The CDR3 totals 16 residues. From germline, CDR1 is SGHRS and CDR2 YFSETQ. V was trimmed by 4 bases and J by 4 bases, leaving 17 bases between them. CDR3 amino acids: CASSRLQGPGTGELFF. In DNA form, the CDR3 reads TGCGCCAGCAGCCGACTACAGGGCCCGGGCACCGGGGAGCTGTTTTTT. The whole variable domain, remainder taken from reference TRBV5-1 and TRBJ2-2, is KAGVTQTPRYLIKTRGQQVTLSCSPISGHRSVSWYQQTPGQGLQFLFEYFSETQRNKGNFPGRFSGRQFSNSRSEMNVSTLELGDSALYLCASSRLQGPGTGELFFGEGSRLTVL.

The CDR3 DNA reads as TGCAGCGGCGGGGACCACAACCCAACAGATACGCAGTATTTT. This translates into CSGGDHNPTDTQYF. The V and J genes are TRBV29-1 and TRBJ2-3, with D possibly TRBD2 on 6 matching bases. V lost 7 bases, J lost 3 bases, and 17 bases lay in between. The CDR3 sequence is 14 residues long. Germline V gene data show CDR1 as SQVTM and CDR2 as ANQGSEA.

The gene calls are TRBV4-1 and TRBJ2-7; D gene unclear. Trimming took 1 base from V and 1 from J, leaving 8 bases between them. Germline V gene sequence: CDR1 MGHRA, CDR2 YSYEKL. This CDR3 comprises 14 residues. CDR3 coding DNA: TGCGCCAGCAGCCAAGGGGTTCTATCCTACGAGCAGTACTTC. Translating it yields CASSQGVLSYEQYF.

For the CDR3, the DNA is TGTGCCAGCAGTTTAGTCTCAGACACCGGGGAGCTGTTTTTT. Translated, it gives CASSLVSDTGELFF. V is TRBV12-3 or TRBV12-4 and J is TRBJ2-2; D gene ambiguous. V gave up 1 base and J gave up 3 bases, with 6 bases separating them. CDR3 length: 14 residues.

CDR3 DNA: TGTGCCAGCAGCCCTTGGACAGGGAACACCGGGGAGCTGTTTTTT. This sequence encodes CASSPWTGNTGELFF. This sequence joins TRBV7-2 and TRBJ2-2; the match to TRBD1 covers 7 bases. This CDR3 contains 15 residues. The germline V gene has CDR1 SGHTA and CDR2 FQGNSA. V lost 5 bases to trimming and J lost 1 base; unmatched junction nucleotides: 4.

This clonotype was counted many times. The chain joins TRBV7-8 to TRBJ2-7; tentative D call: TRBD2 (6 bases). The CDR3 consists of 14 residues. Germline V gene data show CDR1 as SGHVS and CDR2 as FQNEAQ. The V and J ends lost 1 base and 2 bases respectively, with 9 bases between them. CDR3 bases: TGTGCCAGCAGCTTAGGCGGGGCAGCCTACGAGCAGTACGTC. Its protein product is CASSLGGAAYEQYV.

This clonotype has a handful of counts. This sequence joins TRBV5-1 and TRBJ1-1; D is uncertain. This CDR3 has 15 residues. V lost 2 bases and J lost 0, with 11 bases in between. The V gene's germline CDR1 is SGHRS and CDR2 YFSETQ. In DNA, the CDR3 is TGCGCCAGCAGCTTAGAAGCCGCATTGAACACTGAAGCTTTCTTT. Protein product: CASSLEAALNTEAFF.

The table lists this clonotype with a few counts. The chain recombines TRBV5-4 with TRBJ2-3; 8 bases are shared with TRBD2. The V gene's germline CDR1 is SGHNT and CDR2 YYREEE (reference sequence). This CDR3 has 14 amino acids. Trimming cost V 6 bases and J 0 bases; bases outside gene matches: 3. CDR3 protein: CASTQRGSTDTQYF. CDR3 coding DNA: TGTGCCAGCACCCAGCGGGGGAGCACAGATACGCAGTATTTT. The variable domain in full, completed from reference TRBV5-4 and TRBJ2-3, reads ETGVTQSPTHLIKTRGQQVTLRCSSQSGHNTVSWYQQALGQGPQFIFQYYREEENGRGNFPPRFSGLQFPNYSSELNVNALELDDSALYLCASTQRGSTDTQYFGPGTRLTVL.

This chain joins TRBV20-1 and TRBJ2-1; perhaps TRBD2 as D (5 bases). The V end lost 4 bases, the J end lost 3 bases, and 10 bases lay between the germline ends. The CDR3 contains 13 residues. The V gene's germline CDR1 is DFQATT and CDR2 SNEGSKA (reference sequence). The CDR3 is CSATLVLYNEQFF. The CDR3 bases are TGCAGTGCTACACTAGTCCTCTACAATGAGCAGTTCTTC.

Remarks on this clonotype: Since a much larger clone is just one base distant, this may be a read error. The chain is built from TRBV12-3 or TRBV12-4 and TRBJ2-1, with 9 bases that match TRBD1. The CDR3 sequence is 15 residues long. CDR3 in DNA: TGTGACAGCGCCTCCGACGGGACAGGGTTTCGGGAGCAGTTCTTC. Amino acids: CDSASDGTGFREQFF.

This clonotype was picked up many times. The chain combines TRBV27 with TRBJ2-1; 8 positions match TRBD2. This CDR3 contains 16 residues. The junction had 13 bases not matched to a gene; V was cut back by 8 bases and J by 4 bases. Germline V gene lookup returns CDR1 MNHEY and CDR2 SMNVEV (reference sequence). CDR3 in DNA: TGTGCCAGCGGTCCACCACCGGGACTAGTTTACAATGAGCAGTTCTTC. Translated, it gives CASGPPPGLVYNEQFF.

There are many counts of this clonotype. The V call is TRBV18, the J call TRBJ2-3, with TRBD2 as a possible D gene (6 bases). There are 14 residues in the CDR3. Germline V gene data show CDR1 as KGHSH and CDR2 as LQKENI. The germline V and J ends were trimmed by 2 bases and 0 bases, with 6 bases remaining between them. CDR3 DNA: TGTGCCAGCTCACCAGGGGGGAGCACAGATACGCAGTATTTT. It yields the protein CASSPGGSTDTQYF.

This clonotype was seen repeatedly, ten times or more. The chain recombines TRBV25-1 with TRBJ1-4, with D possibly TRBD1 on 5 matching bases. The V end lost 3 bases, the J end lost 6 bases, and 14 bases lay between the germline ends. The CDR3 totals 15 residues. Germline values: CDR1 MGHDK, CDR2 SYGVNS. The CDR3 loop reads CASSDIRGVDEKLFF. CDR3 nucleotides: TGTGCCAGCAGTGATATACGGGGGGTTGATGAAAAACTGTTTTTT.

This clonotype has only a few counts. The genes are TRBV12-3 or TRBV12-4 and TRBJ2-3; 7 nucleotides line up with TRBD2. V lost 3 bases and J lost 2; bases outside the gene matches: 5. The CDR3 runs to 15 residues. CDR3 in DNA: TGTGCCAGCAGTTTGGCTAGCGGATTCACAGATACGCAGTATTTT. Translated: CASSLASGFTDTQYF.

The chain recombines TRBV6-5 with TRBJ2-1; D may be TRBD1 (6 bases). V lost 7 bases and J 4 bases, leaving 20 bases between the germline ends. Germline V gene sequence: CDR1 MNHEY, CDR2 SVGAGI. This CDR3 has 16 residues. The CDR3 here is CASILRGTETYNEQFF. CDR3 sequence (DNA): TGTGCCAGCATTTTAAGGGGGACGGAGACTTACAATGAGCAGTTCTTC.

The sample holds a few counts of this clonotype. V and J are TRBV10-3 and TRBJ1-6; 8 nucleotides line up with TRBD1. CDR3 length equals 13 residues. Per germline, CDR1 ENHRY and CDR2 SYGVKD. J was trimmed by 10 bases and V by 7 bases; bases with no gene match: 6. The CDR3 DNA sequence: TGTGCCATCACCGGGACAGGTGGCTCACCCCTCCACTTT. Its translation is CAITGTGGSPLHF.

This clonotype was found a few times. The chain joins TRBV27 to TRBJ2-1; a possible D gene is TRBD2 (7 bases). This CDR3 region has 15 residues. Germline V CDR1 and CDR2: MNHEY, SMNVEV (reference sequence). Trimming pared 6 bases from V and 6 bases from J, leaving 18 bases between. DNA of the CDR3: TGTGCCAGCAGCGCGGGGGCGAGTGGTCTCAATGAGCAGTTCTTC. Protein product: CASSAGASGLNEQFF.

This clonotype was observed a few times. The J gene is TRBJ1-6, the V gene TRBV7-2; 7 bases are shared with TRBD1. Trimming cost V 4 bases and J 10 bases; bases outside gene matches: 7. The CDR3 has 14 residues. The germline gives CDR1 SGHTA, CDR2 FQGNSA. Here the CDR3 reads CASSSQGVESPLHF. As DNA, the CDR3 is TGTGCCAGCAGCTCTCAGGGGGTTGAATCACCCCTCCACTTT. The full variable domain, in which reference TRBV7-2 and TRBJ1-6 provide the parts outside the CDR3, is GAGVSQSPSNKVTEKGKDVELRCDPISGHTALYWYRQSLGQGLEFLIYFQGNSAPDKSGLPSDRFSAERTGGSVSTLTIQRTQQEDSAVYLCASSSQGVESPLHFGNGTRLTVT.

In this sample, this clonotype turned up many times. The rearrangement uses TRBV7-2 and TRBJ1-1, with D hard to call. Germline V lookup: CDR1 SGHTA, CDR2 FQGNSA. The CDR3 extends over 16 amino acids. V was trimmed by 5 bases and J by 0 bases, leaving 16 bases between them. The CDR3: CASSPRGTGMNTEAFF. The DNA for the CDR3 is TGTGCCAGCAGCCCTCGGGGTACCGGGATGAACACTGAAGCTTTCTTT.

This clonotype was seen a handful of times. The CDR3 region is CATSRDHLGSRGYTF. CDR3 bases: TGTGCCACCAGCAGAGATCATCTGGGGTCGCGGGGCTACACCTTC. The genes are TRBV15 and TRBJ1-2; no reliable D call. Germline V CDR1 and CDR2: LNHNV, YYDKDF (reference sequence). V was cut by 0 bases and J by 8 bases, with 16 bases left in between. The CDR3 totals 15 residues.

On this clonotype: Germline and junction disagree at one end, which may indicate a read error. CDR3 in DNA: TGCTGTGCTAGAGATGGGGGGTCAGGAAGCACCGGGGAGCTGTTTTTT. It codes for CCARDGGSGSTGELFF. The V call is TRBV20-1, the J call TRBJ2-2; a possible D gene is TRBD2 (6 bases). Germline V lookup: CDR1 DFQATT, CDR2 SNEGSKA (reference sequence). This CDR3 has 16 amino acids.

This clonotype was seen repeatedly, ten times or more. The chain uses TRBV5-1 and TRBJ2-1; possible D gene TRBD1, 5 bases. CDR3 length: 14 residues. V lost 0 bases and J 5 bases, leaving 9 bases between the germline ends. Per the germline V gene, CDR1 is SGHRS and CDR2 is YFSETQ. The CDR3 region has the DNA TGCGCCAGCAGCTTGGGACAGCTGAACAATGAGCAGTTCTTC. Encoded protein: CASSLGQLNNEQFF.

This clonotype was recorded a few times. The chain links TRBV15 to TRBJ2-5, with 9 bases lining up with TRBD1. The junction had 16 bases not matched to a gene; V was cut back by 0 bases and J by 5 bases. This CDR3 comprises 19 residues. In germline, CDR1 is LNHNV, CDR2 YYDKDF (reference sequence). CDR3 residues: CATSRDVGTGSGIRETQYF. The CDR3 DNA sequence: TGTGCCACCAGCAGAGATGTTGGGACAGGGTCGGGCATCAGGGAGACCCAGTACTTC.